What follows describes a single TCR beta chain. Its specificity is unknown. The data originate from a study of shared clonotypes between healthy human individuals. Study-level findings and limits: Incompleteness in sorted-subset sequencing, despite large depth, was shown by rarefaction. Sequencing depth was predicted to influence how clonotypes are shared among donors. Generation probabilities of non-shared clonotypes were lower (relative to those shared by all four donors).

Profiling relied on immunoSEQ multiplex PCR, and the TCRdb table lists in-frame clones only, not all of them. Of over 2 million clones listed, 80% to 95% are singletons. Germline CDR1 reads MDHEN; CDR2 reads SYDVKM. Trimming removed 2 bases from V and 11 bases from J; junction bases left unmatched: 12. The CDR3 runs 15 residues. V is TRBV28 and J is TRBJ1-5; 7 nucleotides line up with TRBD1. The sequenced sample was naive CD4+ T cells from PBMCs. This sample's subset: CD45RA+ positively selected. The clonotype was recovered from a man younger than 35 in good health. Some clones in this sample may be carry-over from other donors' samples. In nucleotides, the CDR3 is TGTGCCAGCAGTTTAAAGGGGGCACCTCTAGTGACCCAGCATTTT. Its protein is CASSLKGAPLVTQHF.